Following are 30 T cell receptor beta chains from one sample sequenced in a study of T cell changes during pregnancy in multiple sclerosis. Produced via immunoSEQ multiplex PCR; TCRdb's table is partial and in-frame only. In the table there are about 34,000 clones, 85% to 90% of which are singletons. The source material was CD8+ T cells from peripheral blood mononuclear cells, sampled in the third trimester of pregnancy. The receptors were gathered from a female donor with multiple sclerosis, enrolled in a pregnancy study.

The chain has TRBV10-1 and TRBJ2-7, with 10 bases fitting TRBD1. The ends lost 3 bases at V and 1 base at J; junction bases unmatched: 6. This CDR3 region has 16 residues. Per germline, CDR1 WNHNN and CDR2 SYGVQD (reference sequence). The CDR3 DNA reads TGCGCCAGCAGTGACGGGGACAGGGGCGGATCCTACGAGCAGTACTTC. Amino acid sequence: CASSDGDRGGSYEQYF.

The chain carries TRBV19 and TRBJ2-5, with 7 bases aligning to TRBD1. CDR1 and CDR2 from the germline V gene are LNHDA and SQIVND (reference sequence). V lost 6 bases to trimming and J lost 0 bases; unmatched junction nucleotides: 1. The CDR3 is made up of 13 amino acids. The chain's CDR3 is CASRGQYQETQYF. CDR3 nucleotide sequence: TGTGCCAGTAGGGGACAGTACCAAGAGACCCAGTACTTC.

This clone was picked up one time. The genes are TRBV7-3 and TRBJ2-7; D is perhaps TRBD1 (5 bases). There are 14 residues in the CDR3. V lost 4 bases to trimming and J lost 2 bases, with 12 bases between them. Germline CDR1 is SGHTA and CDR2 is FQGTGA. The CDR3 loop reads CASSSLGPPYEQYF. CDR3 nucleotides: TGTGCCAGCAGCTCCTTGGGGCCTCCCTACGAGCAGTACTTC.

The J gene is TRBJ1-1, the V gene TRBV7-2; D uncertain. With 6 bases removed from V and 1 base from J, the gap between germline ends came to 18 bases. The V gene's germline CDR1 is SGHTA and CDR2 FQGNSA. The CDR3 totals 16 residues. In DNA form, the CDR3 reads TGTGCCAGCAGACTAGGTGGATTGGATTGGAACACTGAAGCTTTCTTT. It is translated as CASRLGGLDWNTEAFF.

The chain is built from TRBV9 and TRBJ2-1, with 7 bases lining up with TRBD2. The ends lost 4 bases at V and 0 bases at J; junction bases unmatched: 7. This CDR3 is built from 16 residues. CDR1 and CDR2 (germline): SGDLS, YYNGEE. CDR3 sequence: CASSPWGGSSYNEQFF. In DNA, the CDR3 is TGTGCCAGCAGCCCATGGGGCGGGAGCTCCTACAATGAGCAGTTCTTC.

V gene TRBV9 combines with J gene TRBJ1-1; possible D gene TRBD1, 5 bases. This CDR3 is built from 13 residues. V dropped 1 base and J dropped 4 bases, with 8 bases sitting between them. Germline CDR1 is SGDLS and CDR2 is YYNGEE. CDR3: CASSVPGVTEAFF. The DNA of the CDR3 is TGTGCCAGCAGCGTACCGGGGGTCACTGAAGCTTTCTTT.

The genes are TRBV9 and TRBJ2-5, with TRBD2 matching over 9 bases. This CDR3 spans 17 amino acids. Germline assignment: CDR1 SGDLS and CDR2 YYNGEE. V gave up 4 bases and J gave up 5 bases; unmatched junction bases: 15. The CDR3 loop is CASSPSSGGGAGETQYF. The DNA for the CDR3 is TGTGCCAGCAGCCCAAGCTCTGGCGGGGGGGCGGGGGAGACCCAGTACTTC.

The V and J genes are TRBV29-1 and TRBJ1-5; 9 nucleotides align to TRBD1. The CDR3 extends over 13 amino acids. Per the germline V gene, CDR1 is SQVTM and CDR2 is ANQGSEA. Trimming took 7 bases from V and 6 from J; bases not matched to a gene: 7. This CDR3 is CSGGQGFGQPQHF. The CDR3 bases are TGCAGCGGGGGACAGGGTTTCGGTCAGCCCCAGCATTTT.

The chain employs TRBV1 and TRBJ1-1. TRBV1 is labeled a pseudogene. The CDR3 is 15 amino acids. This CDR3 reads CTSSQEAGEGTEAFF. As DNA, the CDR3 is TGCACCAGCAGCCAAGAGGCAGGGGAGGGCACTGAAGCTTTCTTT.

The chain is built from TRBV4-2 and TRBJ2-6; TRBD1 might be the D (6 bases). The CDR3 runs 15 residues. Trimming took 0 bases from V and 7 from J, leaving 10 bases between them. Germline V lookup: CDR1 LGHNA, CDR2 YNFKEQ. CDR3 residues: CASSQEAGDANVLTF. The CDR3 bases are TGTGCCAGCAGCCAAGAGGCAGGGGATGCCAACGTCCTGACTTTC.

This clone showed up just a few times. The gene calls are TRBV9 and TRBJ1-1; the match to TRBD1 covers 7 bases. Trimming took 0 bases from V and 6 from J; bases not matched to a gene: 5. The CDR3 has 14 amino acids. Germline V lookup: CDR1 SGDLS, CDR2 YYNGEE. The CDR3 protein is CASSVGRGFSEAFF. Written as DNA, the CDR3 is TGTGCCAGCAGCGTAGGCAGGGGGTTCTCTGAAGCTTTCTTT.

V gene TRBV6-5 combines with J gene TRBJ2-1, with D possibly matching TRBD2 (5 bases). Trimming removed 2 bases at V and 9 bases at J, with 5 bases between. From germline, CDR1 is MNHEY and CDR2 SVGAGI. This CDR3 spans 11 amino acids. DNA of the CDR3: TGTGCCAGCAGTTACGGGAGTGAGCAGTTCTTC. It encodes CASSYGSEQFF.

The chain recombines TRBV11-2 with TRBJ1-2, with unresolved D. The V gene's germline CDR1 is SGHAT and CDR2 FQNNGV. There are 14 residues in the CDR3. V lost 1 base and J 8 bases, leaving 14 bases between the germline ends. Written as DNA, the CDR3 is TGTGCCAGCAGCTTAGGTGGCGCAGGAGGGGGCTACACCTTC. It yields the protein CASSLGGAGGGYTF.

The genes are TRBV19 and TRBJ2-1; TRBD2 matches 7 bases. Unmatched junction bases numbered 5, after V lost 5 bases and J lost 4 bases. Germline V gene data show CDR1 as LNHDA and CDR2 as SQIVND (reference sequence). The CDR3 consists of 14 residues. The CDR3 DNA is TGTGCCAGTAGTCTGGGGGGGGATTACAATGAGCAGTTCTTC. Protein: CASSLGGDYNEQFF.

The chain recombines TRBV18 with TRBJ2-5, with TRBD2 matching 12 bases. This CDR3 has 16 residues. Germline loops: CDR1 KGHSH, CDR2 LQKENI. J lost 4 bases, V lost 3 bases, and 6 bases had no gene match. DNA of the CDR3: TGTGCCAGCTCACCGGCCCCTAGCGGGAGGGTAGAGACCCAGTACTTC. Residues: CASSPAPSGRVETQYF.

This clone has more than one count but fewer than ten. This chain connects TRBV6-4 to TRBJ1-1; unclear D gene. Between the trimmed V and J ends, which lost 0 bases and 1 base, there was a span of 3 bases. Germline V CDR1 and CDR2: MRHNA, SNTAGT. This CDR3 has 13 amino acids. CDR3 sequence (DNA): TGTGCCAGCAGTGACTCCCAGAACACTGAAGCTTTCTTT. Its protein is CASSDSQNTEAFF.

J is TRBJ2-2 and V is TRBV30; D may be TRBD1 (7 bases). V lost 4 bases and J lost 0, with 15 bases in between. The CDR3 is made up of 16 amino acids. CDR1 GTSNPN and CDR2 SVGIG come from the germline V gene (reference sequence). CDR3 coding DNA: TGTGCCTGGACGGAGGGGGCCTACGCGAACACCGGGGAGCTGTTTTTT. Protein product: CAWTEGAYANTGELFF.

This clone came up once. The chain has TRBV27 and TRBJ1-1; the D gene is possibly TRBD1 (6 bases). The CDR3 has 14 amino acids. V was pared by 3 bases and J by 1 base, with 9 bases between. The germline V gene has CDR1 MNHEY and CDR2 SMNVEV (reference sequence). The CDR3, as DNA: TGTGCCAGCAGTTTTCAGGGGACGAACACTGAAGCTTTCTTT. Protein: CASSFQGTNTEAFF.

The count of this clone is one. The rearrangement links TRBV9 to TRBJ2-1; D possibly corresponds to TRBD2 (7 bases). The CDR3 loop spans 16 amino acids. V was clipped by 1 base and J by 3 bases, with 14 bases between them. Germline V CDR1 and CDR2: SGDLS, YYNGEE. The CDR3 DNA follows: TGTGCCAGCAGCGTAATGGGGGGGGGCCTCTACAATGAGCAGTTCTTC. Its translation is CASSVMGGGLYNEQFF.

V gene TRBV18 combines with J gene TRBJ2-4; tentative D call: TRBD2 (6 bases). This CDR3 spans 14 amino acids. V shed 0 bases and J shed 7 bases, with 10 bases lying between them. CDR1 and CDR2 from the germline V gene are KGHSH and LQKENI. The CDR3 nucleotides read TGTGCCAGCTCACCACCGGAGGGGCGGAACATTCAGTACTTC. Encoded protein: CASSPPEGRNIQYF.

J is TRBJ1-6 and V is TRBV18; 7 bases line up with TRBD1. The CDR3 contains 15 residues. J lost 8 bases, V lost 2 bases, and 6 bases had no gene match. Germline V lookup: CDR1 KGHSH, CDR2 LQKENI. The CDR3 protein is CASSPGGGFDSPLHF. DNA of the CDR3: TGTGCCAGCTCACCAGGAGGGGGCTTCGATTCACCCCTCCACTTT.

This clone was seen more than once but under ten times. This chain connects TRBV14 to TRBJ1-1; 8 bases fit TRBD1. Losses at the gene ends were 4 bases for V and 9 bases for J; bases not matched to a gene: 7. Per germline, CDR1 SGHDN and CDR2 FVKESK. The CDR3 has 13 amino acids. The CDR3 DNA sequence: TGTGCCAGCAGCCTAGATAGGACAGGGAAAGCTTTCTTT. As protein: CASSLDRTGKAFF.

The CDR3: CASSQVGGTLSSGNTIYF. CDR3 coding DNA: TGCGCCAGCAGCCAAGTAGGGGGAACGTTGAGCTCTGGAAACACCATATATTTT. The V gene is TRBV4-3, the J gene TRBJ1-3, with D perhaps TRBD1 (6 bases). CDR3 length equals 18 residues. The germline V gene has CDR1 LGHNA and CDR2 YSLEER. The germline V and J ends were trimmed by 1 base and 0 bases, with 16 bases remaining between them.

This chain links TRBV5-5 with TRBJ1-2; 8 bases align to TRBD1. CDR1 is SGHKS and CDR2 is YYEKEE in the germline V gene (reference sequence). This CDR3 comprises 14 residues. The ends lost 4 bases at V and 8 bases at J; junction bases unmatched: 10. The DNA for the CDR3 is TGTGCCAGCAGCGAAACAGGGGGATCGGGGGGCTACACCTTC. This sequence encodes CASSETGGSGGYTF. The complete variable domain, with remaining parts taken from reference TRBV5-5 and TRBJ1-2, reads DAGVTQSPTHLIKTRGQQVTLRCSPISGHKSVSWYQQVLGQGPQFIFQYYEKEERGRGNFPDRFSARQFPNYSSELNVNALLLGDSALYLCASSETGGSGGYTFGSGTRLTVV.

CDR3 DNA sequence: TGTGCCAGCAGCTTTAGCGGGGGGGGATATACGCAGTATTTT. Protein sequence: CASSFSGGGYTQYF. This chain uses TRBV7-3 with TRBJ2-3; 11 nucleotides match TRBD2. The length of the CDR3 is 14 residues. CDR1 is SGHTA, CDR2 FQGTGA, per germline. V lost 3 bases, J lost 7 bases, and 3 bases stayed unmatched.

A single count supports this clone. The gene calls are TRBV4-3 and TRBJ2-1, with 13 positions matching TRBD2. This CDR3 is built from 18 residues. Unmatched junction bases numbered 10, after V lost 0 bases and J lost 8 bases. Germline V gives CDR1 LGHNA, CDR2 YSLEER. CDR3 in DNA: TGCGCCAGCAGCCAAGATTGGGGACTAGCGGGGATTGCAGATGAGCAGTTCTTC. This codes for CASSQDWGLAGIADEQFF.

The chain is built from TRBV5-8 and TRBJ1-2, with 12 bases that match TRBD1. Germline values: CDR1 SGHTS, CDR2 YDEGEE. The CDR3 covers 15 residues. The V and J ends lost 4 bases and 8 bases, in that order; junction bases with no gene match: 9. The CDR3 nucleotides are TGTGCCAGCAGCCAGCCGGGACAGGGGGCGCGAGGCTACACCTTC. Amino acid sequence: CASSQPGQGARGYTF.

In this sample, this clone turned up once. This chain uses TRBV5-6 with TRBJ2-5, with 13 bases lining up with TRBD2. V lost 2 bases, J lost 5 bases, and 6 bases stayed unmatched. This CDR3 spans 16 amino acids. Germline loops: CDR1 SGHDT, CDR2 YYEEEE. CDR3 loop: CASSFPGLAGIETQYF. The CDR3, as DNA: TGTGCCAGCAGCTTCCCGGGACTAGCGGGGATTGAGACCCAGTACTTC. Supplemented by reference TRBV5-6 and TRBJ2-5, the full variable domain reads DAGVTQSPTHLIKTRGQQVTLRCSPKSGHDTVSWYQQALGQGPQFIFQYYEEEERQRGNFPDRFSGHQFPNYSSELNVNALLLGDSALYLCASSFPGLAGIETQYFGPGTRLLVL.

This clone appeared a few times. The chain employs TRBV4-1 and TRBJ2-7, with 7 bases lining up with TRBD2. Losses at the gene ends were 1 base for V and 2 bases for J; bases not matched to a gene: 5. Looked up from germline, CDR1 is MGHRA and CDR2 is YSYEKL. The length of the CDR3 is 15 residues. Here the CDR3 reads CASSQGLAATYEQYF. The CDR3 DNA reads as TGCGCCAGCAGCCAAGGGCTAGCGGCTACCTACGAGCAGTACTTC.

The V and J genes are TRBV6-4 and TRBJ2-1; 8 bases agree with TRBD2. This CDR3 has 16 amino acids. Trimming cost V 4 bases and J 2 bases; bases outside gene matches: 7. Germline loops: CDR1 MRHNA, CDR2 SNTAGT. The CDR3 loop is CASSATGGEPYNEQFF. CDR3 coding DNA: TGTGCCAGCAGTGCCACGGGGGGGGAGCCCTACAATGAGCAGTTCTTC.